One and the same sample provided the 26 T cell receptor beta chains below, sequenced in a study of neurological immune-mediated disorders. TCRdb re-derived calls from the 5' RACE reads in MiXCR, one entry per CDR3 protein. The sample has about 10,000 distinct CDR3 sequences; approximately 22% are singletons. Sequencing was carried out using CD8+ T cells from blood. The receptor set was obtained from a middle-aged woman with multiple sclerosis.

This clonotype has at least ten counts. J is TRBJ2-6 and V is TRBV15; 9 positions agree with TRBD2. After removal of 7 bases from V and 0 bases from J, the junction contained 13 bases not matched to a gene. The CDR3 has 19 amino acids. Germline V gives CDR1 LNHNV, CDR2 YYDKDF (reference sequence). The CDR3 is CATTPRAEREVSGANVLTF. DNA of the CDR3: TGTGCCACCACCCCGAGGGCAGAGCGGGAGGTCTCTGGGGCCAACGTCCTGACTTTC.

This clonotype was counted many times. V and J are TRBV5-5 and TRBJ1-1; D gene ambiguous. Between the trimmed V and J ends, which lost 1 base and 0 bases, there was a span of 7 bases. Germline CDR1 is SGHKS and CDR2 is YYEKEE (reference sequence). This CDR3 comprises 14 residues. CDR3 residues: CASSLRGMNTEAFF. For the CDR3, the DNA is TGTGCCAGCAGCTTGAGAGGAATGAACACTGAAGCTTTCTTT.

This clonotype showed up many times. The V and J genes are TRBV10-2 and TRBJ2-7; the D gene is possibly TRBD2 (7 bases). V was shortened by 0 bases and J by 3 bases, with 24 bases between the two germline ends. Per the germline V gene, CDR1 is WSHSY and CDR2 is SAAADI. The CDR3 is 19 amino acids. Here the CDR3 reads CASSESYGGIGGPDYEQYF. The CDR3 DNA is TGCGCCAGCAGTGAGTCTTATGGTGGTATCGGGGGGCCGGACTACGAGCAGTACTTC.

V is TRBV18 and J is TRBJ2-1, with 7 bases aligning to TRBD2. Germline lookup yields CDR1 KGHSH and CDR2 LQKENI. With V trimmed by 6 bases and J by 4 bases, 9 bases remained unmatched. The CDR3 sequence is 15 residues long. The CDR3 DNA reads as TGTGCCAGCTCGATATCAGCGGGGAGATACAATGAGCAGTTCTTC. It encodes CASSISAGRYNEQFF. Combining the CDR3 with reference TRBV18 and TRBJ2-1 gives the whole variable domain NAGVMQNPRHLVRRRGQEARLRCSPMKGHSHVYWYRQLPEEGLKFMVYLQKENIIDESGMPKERFSAEFPKEGPSILRIQQVVRGDSAAYFCASSISAGRYNEQFFGPGTRLTVL.

The CDR3 DNA follows: TGTGCCAGCGGTCAGGACTATACGAACACCGGGGAGCTGTTTTTT. It encodes CASGQDYTNTGELFF. This sequence joins TRBV6-5 and TRBJ2-2, with a tentative D call TRBD2 (6 bases). V lost 8 bases to trimming and J lost 0 bases, with 13 bases between them. The V gene's germline CDR1 is MNHEY and CDR2 SVGAGI. The CDR3 is 15 residues long.

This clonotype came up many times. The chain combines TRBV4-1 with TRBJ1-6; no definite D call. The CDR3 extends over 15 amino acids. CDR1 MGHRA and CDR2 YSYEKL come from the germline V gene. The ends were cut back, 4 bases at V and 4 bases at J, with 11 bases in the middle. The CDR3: CASSRLGWYNSPLHF. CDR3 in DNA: TGCGCCAGCAGCCGTTTGGGGTGGTATAATTCACCCCTCCACTTT.

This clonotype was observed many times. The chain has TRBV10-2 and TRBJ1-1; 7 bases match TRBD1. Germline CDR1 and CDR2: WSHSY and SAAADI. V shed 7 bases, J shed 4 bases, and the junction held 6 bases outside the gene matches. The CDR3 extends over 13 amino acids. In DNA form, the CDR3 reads TGCGCCAGCACTAGGACAGGACTCACTGAAGCTTTCTTT. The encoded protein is CASTRTGLTEAFF.

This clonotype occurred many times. Written as DNA, the CDR3 is TGCGCCAGCAGCTCGCCGGGATCCCTATACGAGCAGTACTTC. Protein product: CASSSPGSLYEQYF. This chain joins TRBV5-1 and TRBJ2-7, with D maybe TRBD2 (5 bases). The germline gives CDR1 SGHRS, CDR2 YFSETQ. There are 14 residues in the CDR3. V was cut by 3 bases and J by 4 bases, with 14 bases left in between.

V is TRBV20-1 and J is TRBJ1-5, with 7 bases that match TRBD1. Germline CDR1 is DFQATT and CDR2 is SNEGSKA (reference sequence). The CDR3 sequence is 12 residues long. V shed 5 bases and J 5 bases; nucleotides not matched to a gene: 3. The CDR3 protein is CSAGTDYQPQHF. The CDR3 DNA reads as TGCAGTGCTGGGACAGATTATCAGCCCCAGCATTTT.

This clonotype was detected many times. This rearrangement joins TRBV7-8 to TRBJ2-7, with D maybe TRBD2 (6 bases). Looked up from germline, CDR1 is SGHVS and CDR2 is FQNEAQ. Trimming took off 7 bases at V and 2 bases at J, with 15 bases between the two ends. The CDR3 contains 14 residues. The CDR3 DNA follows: TGTGCCAGCACCCTTATCCGCGGGGCCTACGAGCAGTACTTC. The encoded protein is CASTLIRGAYEQYF.

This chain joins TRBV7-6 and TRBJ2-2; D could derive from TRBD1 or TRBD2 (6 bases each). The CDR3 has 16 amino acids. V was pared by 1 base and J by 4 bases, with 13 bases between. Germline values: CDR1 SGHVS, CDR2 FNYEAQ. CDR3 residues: CASSLGGGRVTGELFF. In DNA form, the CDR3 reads TGTGCCAGCAGCTTAGGTGGGGGGCGCGTCACCGGGGAGCTGTTTTTT.

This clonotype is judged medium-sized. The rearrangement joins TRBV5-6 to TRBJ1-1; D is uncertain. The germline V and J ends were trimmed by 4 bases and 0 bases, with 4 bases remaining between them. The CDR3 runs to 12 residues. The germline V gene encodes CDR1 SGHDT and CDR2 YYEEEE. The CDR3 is CASSGLNTEAFF. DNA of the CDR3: TGTGCCAGCAGCGGACTGAACACTGAAGCTTTCTTT.

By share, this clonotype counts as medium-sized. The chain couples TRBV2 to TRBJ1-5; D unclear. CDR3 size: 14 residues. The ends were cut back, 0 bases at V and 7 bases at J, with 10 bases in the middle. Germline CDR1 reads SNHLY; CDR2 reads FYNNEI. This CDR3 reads CASSEAGWRQPQHF. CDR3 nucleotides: TGTGCCAGCAGTGAAGCGGGGTGGAGGCAGCCCCAGCATTTT.

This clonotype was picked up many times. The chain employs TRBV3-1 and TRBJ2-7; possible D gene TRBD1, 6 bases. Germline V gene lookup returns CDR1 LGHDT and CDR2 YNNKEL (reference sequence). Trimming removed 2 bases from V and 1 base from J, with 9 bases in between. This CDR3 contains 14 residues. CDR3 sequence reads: CASSQQGPSYEQYF. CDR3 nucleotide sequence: TGTGCCAGCAGCCAACAGGGGCCTTCCTACGAGCAGTACTTC.

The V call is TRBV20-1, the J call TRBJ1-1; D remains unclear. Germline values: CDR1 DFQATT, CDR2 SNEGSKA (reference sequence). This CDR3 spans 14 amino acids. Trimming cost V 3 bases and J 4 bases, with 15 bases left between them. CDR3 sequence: CSARGRQESTEAFF. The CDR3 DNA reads TGCAGTGCTAGGGGGAGGCAGGAGAGCACTGAAGCTTTCTTT.

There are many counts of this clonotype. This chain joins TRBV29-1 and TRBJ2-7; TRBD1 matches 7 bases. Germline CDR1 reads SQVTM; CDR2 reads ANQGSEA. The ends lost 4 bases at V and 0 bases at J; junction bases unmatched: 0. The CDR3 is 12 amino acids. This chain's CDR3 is CSVGDSSYEQYF. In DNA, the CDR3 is TGCAGCGTTGGGGACAGCTCCTACGAGCAGTACTTC.

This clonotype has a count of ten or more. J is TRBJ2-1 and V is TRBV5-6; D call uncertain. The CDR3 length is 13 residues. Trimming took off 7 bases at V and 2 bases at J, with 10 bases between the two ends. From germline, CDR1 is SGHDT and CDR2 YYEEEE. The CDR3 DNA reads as TGTGCCAGCCAGGCAGTAGCCTACAATGAGCAGTTCTTC. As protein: CASQAVAYNEQFF.

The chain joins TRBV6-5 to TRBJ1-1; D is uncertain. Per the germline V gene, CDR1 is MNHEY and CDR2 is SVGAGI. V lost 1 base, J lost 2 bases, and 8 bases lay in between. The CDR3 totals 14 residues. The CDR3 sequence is CASSYFTANTEAFF. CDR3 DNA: TGTGCCAGCAGTTACTTTACGGCTAACACTGAAGCTTTCTTT.

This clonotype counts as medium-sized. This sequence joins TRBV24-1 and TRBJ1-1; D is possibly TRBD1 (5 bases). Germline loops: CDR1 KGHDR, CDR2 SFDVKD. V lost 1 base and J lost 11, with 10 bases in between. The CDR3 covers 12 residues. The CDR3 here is CATSDFTGHAFF. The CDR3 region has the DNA TGTGCCACCAGTGATTTCACAGGACATGCTTTCTTT.

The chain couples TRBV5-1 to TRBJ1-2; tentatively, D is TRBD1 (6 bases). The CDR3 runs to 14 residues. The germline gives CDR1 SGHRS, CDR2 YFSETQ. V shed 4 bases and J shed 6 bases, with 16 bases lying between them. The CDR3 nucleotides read TGCGCCAGCAGCAATCCAGGGGAATTGGATGGCTACACCTTC. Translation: CASSNPGELDGYTF. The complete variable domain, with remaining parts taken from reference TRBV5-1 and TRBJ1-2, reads KAGVTQTPRYLIKTRGQQVTLSCSPISGHRSVSWYQQTPGQGLQFLFEYFSETQRNKGNFPGRFSGRQFSNSRSEMNVSTLELGDSALYLCASSNPGELDGYTFGSGTRLTVV.

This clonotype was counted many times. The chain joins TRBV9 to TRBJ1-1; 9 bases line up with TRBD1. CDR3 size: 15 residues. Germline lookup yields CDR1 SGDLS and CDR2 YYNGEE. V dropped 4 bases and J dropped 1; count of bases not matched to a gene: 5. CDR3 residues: CASSPRTGANTEAFF. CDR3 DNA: TGTGCCAGCAGCCCGAGGACAGGGGCGAACACTGAAGCTTTCTTT. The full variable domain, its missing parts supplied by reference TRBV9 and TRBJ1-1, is DSGVTQTPKHLITATGQRVTLRCSPRSGDLSVYWYQQSLDQGLQFLIQYYNGEERAKGNILERFSAQQFPDLHSELNLSSLELGDSALYFCASSPRTGANTEAFFGQGTRLTVV.

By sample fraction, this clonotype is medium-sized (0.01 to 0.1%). The CDR3 loop is CASSQDGGGHTDTQYF. The CDR3 coding sequence is TGTGCCAGCAGCCAAGATGGTGGGGGCCACACAGATACGCAGTATTTT. This chain connects TRBV4-2 to TRBJ2-3, with a weak D call TRBD1 (6 bases). CDR3 length equals 16 residues. The germline V gene has CDR1 LGHNA and CDR2 YNFKEQ. The V end was cut by 0 bases, the J end by 2 bases, with 12 bases between.

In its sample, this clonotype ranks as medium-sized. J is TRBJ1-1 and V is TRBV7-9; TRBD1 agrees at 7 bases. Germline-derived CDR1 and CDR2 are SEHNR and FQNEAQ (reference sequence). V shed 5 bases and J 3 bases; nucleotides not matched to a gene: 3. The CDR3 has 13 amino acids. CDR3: CASSPQGYTEAFF. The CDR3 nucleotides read TGTGCCAGCAGCCCACAGGGGTACACTGAAGCTTTCTTT.

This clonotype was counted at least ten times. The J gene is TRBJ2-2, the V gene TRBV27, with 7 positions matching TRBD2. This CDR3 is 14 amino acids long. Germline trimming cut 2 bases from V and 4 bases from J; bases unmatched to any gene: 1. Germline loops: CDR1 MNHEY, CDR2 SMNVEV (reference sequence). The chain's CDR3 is CASSLGLVTGELFF. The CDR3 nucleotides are TGTGCCAGCAGTTTAGGACTAGTCACCGGGGAGCTGTTTTTT.

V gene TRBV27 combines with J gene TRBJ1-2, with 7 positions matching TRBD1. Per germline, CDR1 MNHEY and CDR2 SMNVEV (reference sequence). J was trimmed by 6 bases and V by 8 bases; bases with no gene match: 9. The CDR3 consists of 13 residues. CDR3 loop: CASRETGPHGYTF. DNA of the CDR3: TGTGCCAGCCGTGAGACAGGGCCCCATGGCTACACCTTC.

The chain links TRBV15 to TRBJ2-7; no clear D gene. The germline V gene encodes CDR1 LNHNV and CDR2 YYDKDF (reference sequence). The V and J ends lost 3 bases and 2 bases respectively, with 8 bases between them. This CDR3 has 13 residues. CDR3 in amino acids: CATSSDDPYEQYF. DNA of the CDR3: TGTGCCACCAGCAGTGATGATCCCTACGAGCAGTACTTC.